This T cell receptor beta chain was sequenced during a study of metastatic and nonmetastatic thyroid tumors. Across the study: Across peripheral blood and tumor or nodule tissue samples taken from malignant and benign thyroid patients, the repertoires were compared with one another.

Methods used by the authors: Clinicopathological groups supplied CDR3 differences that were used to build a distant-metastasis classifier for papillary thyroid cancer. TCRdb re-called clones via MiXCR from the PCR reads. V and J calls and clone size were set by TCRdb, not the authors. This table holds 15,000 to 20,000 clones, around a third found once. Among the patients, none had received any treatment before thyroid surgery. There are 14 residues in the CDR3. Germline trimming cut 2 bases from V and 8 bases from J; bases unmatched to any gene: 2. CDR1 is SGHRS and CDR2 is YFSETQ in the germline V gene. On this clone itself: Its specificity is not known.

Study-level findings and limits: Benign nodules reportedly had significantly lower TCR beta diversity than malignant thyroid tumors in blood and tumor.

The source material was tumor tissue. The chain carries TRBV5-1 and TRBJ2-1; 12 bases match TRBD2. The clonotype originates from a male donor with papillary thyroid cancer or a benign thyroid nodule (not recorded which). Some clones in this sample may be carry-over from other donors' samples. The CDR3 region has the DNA TGCGCCAGCAGCTTAGGGACTAGCGGGCATGAGCAGTTCTTC. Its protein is CASSLGTSGHEQFF.